This T cell receptor (beta chain) comes out of a study of beta chain features in type 1 diabetes. The table lists this clone with a few counts. The CDR3 spans 13 residues. Trimming took off 0 bases at V and 7 bases at J, with 6 bases between the two ends. Germline V gene data show CDR1 as SGHTA and CDR2 as FQGNSA. The isolated RNA, all of it, was reverse transcribed, so expressed TCRB transcripts were what got sequenced. Only in-frame clones appear in the TCRdb table, and some are missing; sequencing was by immunoSEQ multiplex PCR. The data show roughly 170,000 clones, approximately 13% seen once. The sample comprised central memory CD4+ T cells from blood. The V and J genes are TRBV7-2 and TRBJ2-2; D is perhaps TRBD1 (5 bases). This sequence originates from a woman younger than 35 in good health. The CDR3 nucleotides are TGTGCCAGCAGCTTAGCGCAGGGCGGGGAGCTGTTTTTT. Encoded protein: CASSLAQGGELFF. Complete variable domain (other parts from reference TRBV7-2 and TRBJ2-2): GAGVSQSPSNKVTEKGKDVELRCDPISGHTALYWYRQSLGQGLEFLIYFQGNSAPDKSGLPSDRFSAERTGGSVSTLTIQRTQQEDSAVYLCASSLAQGGELFFGEGSRLTVL.